This TCR beta chain was sequenced in a study of blood T cell repertoires in COVID-19 (dated by TCRdb to about 2020). Some background on the complete study: Samples covering the acute and convalescent phases of COVID-19 were provided by collaborators in the United States, Italy and Spain. Deeply sampled blood TCRbeta repertoires from subjects exposed to, actively infected with, or recovered from COVID-19 were included in the dataset. Where available, HLA class I and class II types were taken from metadata supplied by the sample provider and were not determined by assay-based typing. Samples were obtained from the ongoing ImmuneRACE study (first 160 participants) and from some 1,300 subjects provided by 6 global collaborators. The repertoires were made available in a free public database intended to serve as a resource for research on the immune response to SARS-CoV-2. A de-identified subject ID, COVID-19 status, age in years and sex were almost always included in the sample metadata. The material from the prospective study consisted of cDNA or gDNA derived from T cells, B-cell-depleted T cells, or PBMCs. Points the paper makes about the study in general: How much clinical and demographic metadata was included differed by source and by participant, and the metadata was provided uncurated.

The immunoSEQ Assay, a bias-controlled multiplex PCR, was used to amplify TCRbeta CDR3 regions from genomic DNA. In the paper's pipeline: The number of nucleated cells in each sample was estimated by amplification of reference gene primers within the assay. Sequence reads were collapsed and filtered to measure the absolute abundance of every unique TCRbeta CDR3 rearrangement. For each sample, productive Simpson clonality was calculated as the square root of Simpson's diversity index across productive rearrangements. TCRdb stores this immuneACCESS table with in-frame sequences only. Part of the clones is absent; in the studies checked, under half of the shortfall reflects unresolved V genes, and no reason is known for the rest. D and trimming come from the DNA, and the V and J calls and clone size come from that table. In this sample the table shows about 190,000 clones, around 90% of which occur a single time. Of the sample, approximately 4% is held by the ten largest clones.

The collaborating institutions used their own protocols to collect whole blood in K2EDTA tubes. For TCRbeta analysis, collaborators shipped samples as frozen whole blood, isolated PBMCs, or DNA extracted from either of those sample types. Concerning this clone itself: Its antigen remains undetermined. Per-nucleotide qualities are absent, and no much larger clonotype sits a single base away.

Including cysteine and phenylalanine, the CDR3 has 13 amino acids. Only CDR3 DNA is held: 39 bases, read in frame from base 1. At the junction V is shortened by 0 bases and J by 8 bases, with 8 bases in between. CDR1 and CDR2 were assigned from the germline V gene as SGHDN and FVKESK. Sequencing used peripheral blood. The sequence joins TRBV14 to TRBJ2-1; the D gene lacks a confident call. This TCR derives from a human donor in a cohort sampled during active COVID-19. The DNA sequence follows: TGTGCCAGCAGCCAAGACCGAGGAGATGAGCAGTTCTTC. Translated, it reads CASSQDRGDEQFF.